This passage covers 14 T cell receptor beta chains from one sample sequenced in a study of blood T cells in healthy people across ages. Primed by a sample-barcoded 5' primer and a J-beta primer mix, a second PCR proceeded for roughly 7 to 11 cycles. MiXCR, applied by TCRdb to the 5' RACE reads, yields one record per CDR3 protein. The sample lists some 690,000 distinct CDR3 sequences; approximately 22% were seen once. Sequencing input: blood. All receptors derive from a man between 65 and 85 years old in good health.

This clonotype was counted a few times. V gene TRBV12-3 or TRBV12-4 combines with J gene TRBJ2-5; tentative D call: TRBD2 (7 bases). The V gene lost 7 bases and the J gene lost 5 bases, with 23 bases spanning the gap. The CDR3 loop spans 16 amino acids. The CDR3 region is CASTPPGEGLRETQYF. In nucleotides, the CDR3 is TGTGCCAGCACCCCCCCAGGGGAGGGATTAAGGGAGACCCAGTACTTC.

The chain carries TRBV5-6 and TRBJ1-1, with a tentative D call TRBD1 (6 bases). CDR1 and CDR2 (germline): SGHDT, YYEEEE. The CDR3 length is 15 residues. The germline V and J ends were trimmed by 1 base and 8 bases, with 18 bases remaining between them. This CDR3 is CASSLHTGAALEAFF. The CDR3, as DNA: TGTGCCAGCAGCTTGCATACGGGGGCCGCTCTGGAAGCTTTCTTT. Based on the CDR3 plus reference TRBV5-6 and TRBJ1-1, the full variable domain is DAGVTQSPTHLIKTRGQQVTLRCSPKSGHDTVSWYQQALGQGPQFIFQYYEEEERQRGNFPDRFSGHQFPNYSSELNVNALLLGDSALYLCASSLHTGAALEAFFGQGTRLTVV.

This clonotype was observed many times. This sequence joins TRBV7-8 and TRBJ2-1; 13 bases are shared with TRBD2. V was pared by 4 bases and J by 6 bases, with 3 bases of the junction left unmatched. The CDR3 length is 15 residues. The germline gives CDR1 SGHVS, CDR2 FQNEAQ. The CDR3 DNA follows: TGTGCCAGCAGCTCACTAGCGGGAGGGCTCAATGAGCAGTTCTTC. Protein: CASSSLAGGLNEQFF.

The gene calls are TRBV7-2 and TRBJ2-1; 12 bases align to TRBD2. The germline V gene encodes CDR1 SGHTA and CDR2 FQGNSA. Germline trimming cut 4 bases from V and 4 bases from J; bases unmatched to any gene: 14. The CDR3 has 19 amino acids. In nucleotides, the CDR3 is TGTGCCAGCAGCTCCCAATTACAAACTAGCGGGAGGTTGTACAATGAGCAGTTCTTC. Its translation: CASSSQLQTSGRLYNEQFF.

The chain uses TRBV28 and TRBJ1-6, with TRBD1 matching over 7 bases. This CDR3 spans 15 amino acids. The germline gives CDR1 MDHEN, CDR2 SYDVKM. Trimming cost V 5 bases and J 3 bases; bases outside gene matches: 4. The DNA of the CDR3 is TGTGCCAGCAGTCCACAGGGGAACTATAATTCACCCCTCCACTTT. Amino acids: CASSPQGNYNSPLHF.

This clonotype was counted a few times. The V call is TRBV5-1, the J call TRBJ1-1; 10 bases agree with TRBD1. V gave up 1 base and J gave up 5 bases; unmatched junction bases: 5. Germline V CDR1 and CDR2: SGHRS, YFSETQ. The CDR3 has 15 amino acids. The CDR3 reads CASSLSGQGITEAFF. In DNA, the CDR3 is TGCGCCAGCAGCTTGTCGGGACAGGGGATTACTGAAGCTTTCTTT.

The V and J genes are TRBV28 and TRBJ1-2; D unresolved. Germline V gene data show CDR1 as MDHEN and CDR2 as SYDVKM. This CDR3 contains 11 residues. With 1 base removed from V and 8 bases from J, the gap between germline ends came to 5 bases. The CDR3 reads CASSLSFGYTF. DNA of the CDR3: TGTGCCAGCAGTTTATCTTTCGGCTACACCTTC.

The chain carries TRBV6-2 or TRBV6-3 and TRBJ2-7; the D call may be TRBD1 or TRBD2 (6 bases each). CDR3 length: 16 residues. The V gene's germline CDR1 is MNHEY and CDR2 SVGEGT. Trimming left V 6 bases short and J 2 bases short, with 20 bases between. CDR3 DNA sequence: TGTGCCAGCAGGCCTGCTATGAGGGGGGTGACCTACGAGCAGTACTTC. This codes for CASRPAMRGVTYEQYF.

The table lists this clonotype with a few counts. The rearrangement links TRBV18 to TRBJ2-5; no clear D gene. The J call may be mistaken, given a closer DNA end match to TRBJ2-7. Germline V gene data show CDR1 as KGHSH and CDR2 as LQKENI. CDR3 size: 13 residues. DNA of the CDR3: TGTGCCAGCTCACCCATGTCCGCGTACGAGCAGTACGTC. Translating it yields CASSPMSAYEQYV.

This chain connects TRBV15 to TRBJ1-1, with D hard to call. Germline loops: CDR1 LNHNV, CDR2 YYDKDF (reference sequence). CDR3 size: 14 residues. The ends were cut back, 0 bases at V and 1 base at J, with 6 bases in the middle. The CDR3: CATSRDPGNTEAFF. The CDR3 nucleotides read TGTGCCACCAGCAGAGATCCAGGGAACACTGAAGCTTTCTTT.

This clonotype appeared a few times. The chain carries TRBV12-3 or TRBV12-4 and TRBJ2-1, with 13 bases matching TRBD2. The V gene end was trimmed by 6 bases and the J gene end by 6 bases; junction bases not matched to a gene: 11. The CDR3 totals 17 residues. The CDR3 DNA follows: TGTGCCAGCAGCTCGACTAGCGGGGGGCCAAATGCCAATGAGCAGTTCTTC. Amino acids: CASSSTSGGPNANEQFF.

This chain uses TRBV28 with TRBJ1-1, with TRBD1 as a possible D gene (6 bases). The CDR3 is 15 residues long. Deletions cut 5 bases from V and 1 base from J, with 14 bases between. CDR1 is MDHEN and CDR2 is SYDVKM in the germline V gene. CDR3 DNA: TGTGCCAGCAGTCCTTTGTGGGGGCGGAACACTGAAGCTTTCTTT. It specifies CASSPLWGRNTEAFF.

V usage is TRBV12-3 or TRBV12-4 and J usage is TRBJ2-4; D uncertain. V dropped 2 bases and J dropped 7 bases, with 12 bases sitting between them. The CDR3 length is 14 residues. The CDR3 DNA is TGTGCCAGCAGTTTAAATATTATGCTTAACATTCAGTACTTC. Translating gives CASSLNIMLNIQYF.

The chain is built from TRBV12-3 or TRBV12-4 and TRBJ2-3; TRBD2 matches at 8 bases. This CDR3 contains 17 residues. Trimming cost V 4 bases and J 0 bases; bases outside gene matches: 9. Here the CDR3 DNA reads TGTGCCAGCAGTTCGGCCGGGACTAGACTTAGCACAGATACGCAGTATTTT. Protein sequence: CASSSAGTRLSTDTQYF.